Listed here are 28 T cell receptor beta chains from one sample, sequenced in a study of control samples from healthy donors and cancer patients. Here immunoSEQ multiplex PCR was the method, and the copy in TCRdb shows in-frame clones only, minus some. This sample carries roughly 450,000 clones, around nine tenths of them seen once, and the ten largest clones take just under 6.5%. Sequenced material: PBMCs. Receptor source: a man in his forties or fifties with head and neck cancer.

The chain carries TRBV6-5 and TRBJ2-1; D remains ambiguous. There are 12 residues in the CDR3. Trimming took 0 bases from V and 6 from J, leaving 3 bases between them. Per germline, CDR1 MNHEY and CDR2 SVGAGI. The chain's CDR3 is CASSYSFNEQFF. CDR3 in DNA: TGTGCCAGCAGTTACTCTTTCAATGAGCAGTTCTTC.

The CDR3, as DNA: TGCGCCAGCAGCTTGGGTGGGACAGGGCCAGGCGAGCAGTACTTC. Protein product: CASSLGGTGPGEQYF. The gene calls are TRBV5-1 and TRBJ2-7, with TRBD1 matching 9 bases. The germline CDR1 and CDR2 sequences are SGHRS and YFSETQ. The CDR3 has 15 residues. The V and J ends lost 0 bases and 6 bases, in that order; junction bases with no gene match: 7.

The chain couples TRBV5-1 to TRBJ2-1; 10 bases map to TRBD1. The V gene's germline CDR1 is SGHRS and CDR2 YFSETQ. V lost 3 bases and J lost 3; bases outside the gene matches: 6. This CDR3 is built from 16 residues. The CDR3 region is CASSWRDRGNYNEQFF. The CDR3 DNA sequence: TGCGCCAGCAGCTGGAGGGACAGGGGAAACTACAATGAGCAGTTCTTC.

This chain joins TRBV6-2 or TRBV6-3 and TRBJ1-5; no firm D call. Germline lookup yields CDR1 MNHEY and CDR2 SVGEGT. The germline V and J ends were trimmed by 2 bases and 11 bases, with 19 bases remaining between them. This CDR3 is 15 amino acids long. In DNA, the CDR3 is TGTGCCAGCAGTTACACTACAGATACCAGTGGGTCCCAGCATTTT. Translation: CASSYTTDTSGSQHF.

V usage is TRBV19 and J usage is TRBJ2-1; 10 bases line up with TRBD2. The CDR3 totals 18 residues. Trimming removed 5 bases from V and 1 base from J; junction bases left unmatched: 11. Germline CDR1 LNHDA, CDR2 SQIVND (reference sequence). CDR3 loop: CASSDQDLAGVSYNEQFF. In DNA form, the CDR3 reads TGTGCCAGTAGTGATCAGGATCTAGCGGGAGTATCCTACAATGAGCAGTTCTTC.

The V call is TRBV28, the J call TRBJ1-5, with D perhaps matching TRBD1 (5 bases). In germline, CDR1 is MDHEN, CDR2 SYDVKM. V gave up 3 bases and J gave up 1 base, with 13 bases separating them. The CDR3 contains 16 residues. The CDR3 DNA is TGTGCCAGCAGTTTGGTGTCAGGGCAGAGCAATCAGCCCCAGCATTTT. The encoded protein is CASSLVSGQSNQPQHF.

The rearrangement links TRBV7-9 to TRBJ2-3, with 9 bases lining up with TRBD1. Germline CDR1 is SEHNR and CDR2 is FQNEAQ (reference sequence). The ends lost 3 bases at V and 6 bases at J; junction bases unmatched: 7. The CDR3 spans 15 residues. The CDR3, as DNA: TGTGCCAGCAGCTTGGGAGCACAGGGGGCTGATACGCAGTATTTT. It translates to CASSLGAQGADTQYF.

The chain uses TRBV2 and TRBJ1-4; 8 bases line up with TRBD1. Germline CDR1 and CDR2: SNHLY and FYNNEI. The ends lost 11 bases at V and 4 bases at J; junction bases unmatched: 15. The CDR3 totals 16 residues. The CDR3 DNA sequence: TGTGCCGGAGTTCGGGACAGGATTACGCTTAATGAAAAACTGTTTTTT. Amino acid sequence: CAGVRDRITLNEKLFF. The full variable domain, completed using reference TRBV2 and TRBJ1-4, is EPEVTQTPSHQVTQMGQEVILRCVPISNHLYFYWYRQILGQKVEFLVSFYNNEISEKSEIFDDQFSVERPDGSNFTLKIRSTKLEDSAMYFCAGVRDRITLNEKLFFGSGTQLSVL.

The rearrangement joins TRBV6-2 or TRBV6-3 to TRBJ2-7; D remains unclear. The germline V gene encodes CDR1 MNHEY and CDR2 SVGEGT. This CDR3 has 14 residues. V shed 5 bases and J shed 6 bases, with 17 bases lying between them. The CDR3 bases are TGTGCCAGCAGTAGGACGGGTTCTGGCAGCGAGCAGTACTTC. Its translation is CASSRTGSGSEQYF.

The chain combines TRBV4-3 with TRBJ1-1; D may be TRBD1 (5 bases). CDR1 is LGHNA and CDR2 is YSLEER in the germline V gene. Trimming pared 6 bases from V and 2 bases from J, leaving 10 bases between. The CDR3 spans 13 residues. The CDR3 sequence is CASSRQTNTEAFF. The CDR3 nucleotides are TGCGCCAGCAGTCGACAGACCAACACTGAAGCTTTCTTT.

The chain is built from TRBV19 and TRBJ1-2, with no clear D. Germline V gives CDR1 LNHDA, CDR2 SQIVND (reference sequence). The CDR3 consists of 15 residues. V was clipped by 5 bases and J by 6 bases, with 19 bases between them. The CDR3 nucleotides are TGTGCCAGTAGTCCACATCGCCCGGGAGAGAATGGCTACACCTTC. Protein: CASSPHRPGENGYTF.

This chain links TRBV24-1 with TRBJ1-1; D not certain. The germline V gene encodes CDR1 KGHDR and CDR2 SFDVKD. The CDR3 has 12 residues. Trimming shortened V by 4 bases and J by 6 bases, and 8 bases separated the two germline ends. CDR3 sequence: CATSDGSPEAFF. CDR3 bases: TGTGCCACCAGTGACGGGAGCCCTGAAGCTTTCTTT.

The chain has TRBV5-1 and TRBJ1-1; D remains unclear. Germline lookup yields CDR1 SGHRS and CDR2 YFSETQ. Deletions cut 4 bases from V and 6 bases from J, with 10 bases between. CDR3 length: 12 residues. The CDR3 DNA is TGCGCCAGCAGCAGTGCGCGGGCTGAAGCTTTCTTT. Its translation: CASSSARAEAFF. Variable domain in full (rest from reference TRBV5-1 and TRBJ1-1): KAGVTQTPRYLIKTRGQQVTLSCSPISGHRSVSWYQQTPGQGLQFLFEYFSETQRNKGNFPGRFSGRQFSNSRSEMNVSTLELGDSALYLCASSSARAEAFFGQGTRLTVV.

The chain combines TRBV28 with TRBJ2-1; 7 nucleotides agree with TRBD1. The germline gives CDR1 MDHEN, CDR2 SYDVKM. The CDR3 is made up of 12 amino acids. J was trimmed by 5 bases and V by 6 bases; bases with no gene match: 1. The CDR3 reads CASRGTDNEQFF. The CDR3 nucleotides are TGTGCCAGCAGGGGGACAGACAATGAGCAGTTCTTC. Looking up the rest from reference TRBV28 and TRBJ2-1 gives the full variable domain: DVKVTQSSRYLVKRTGEKVFLECVQDMDHENMFWYRQDPGLGLRLIYFSYDVKMKEKGDIPEGYSVSREKKERFSLILESASTNQTSMYLCASRGTDNEQFFGPGTRLTVL.

V gene TRBV10-3 combines with J gene TRBJ1-1; D is unclear. With 6 bases removed from V and 1 base from J, the gap between germline ends came to 6 bases. Germline CDR1 reads ENHRY; CDR2 reads SYGVKD. The CDR3 is 12 residues long. The chain's CDR3 is CAIRAENTEAFF. The CDR3 nucleotides read TGTGCCATCAGGGCAGAGAACACTGAAGCTTTCTTT.

Only one count was recorded for this clone. V usage is TRBV28 and J usage is TRBJ2-2; 8 bases line up with TRBD1. The CDR3 loop spans 15 amino acids. Unmatched junction bases numbered 6, after V lost 5 bases and J lost 4 bases. CDR1 MDHEN and CDR2 SYDVKM come from the germline V gene. The CDR3 spells CASSRQGSVTGELFF. The DNA of the CDR3 is TGTGCCAGCAGTCGACAGGGGTCGGTCACCGGGGAGCTGTTTTTT.

DNA for the CDR3: TGTGCCAGCAGCGGGGGGGCTGGCTACGAGCAGTACTTC. Protein product: CASSGGAGYEQYF. The chain joins TRBV11-1 to TRBJ2-7; tentatively, D is TRBD2 (7 bases). CDR3 size: 13 residues. Germline V gives CDR1 SGHAT, CDR2 FQDESV (reference sequence). Deletions cut 5 bases from V and 3 bases from J, with 11 bases between.

The chain carries TRBV9 and TRBJ2-2; 7 bases match TRBD1. The CDR3 loop spans 17 amino acids. Trimming removed 3 bases from V and 2 bases from J; junction bases left unmatched: 10. The germline V gene has CDR1 SGDLS and CDR2 YYNGEE. DNA for the CDR3: TGTGCCAGCAGCGGTACCCGGGACAGCGGTAACACCGGGGAGCTGTTTTTT. It codes for CASSGTRDSGNTGELFF.

CDR3 DNA: TGTGCCAGCAGCTTACAGGTGAACACTGAAGCTTTCTTT. It yields the protein CASSLQVNTEAFF. This chain joins TRBV7-8 and TRBJ1-1; no reliable D call. Germline lookup yields CDR1 SGHVS and CDR2 FQNEAQ. Deletions cut 2 bases from V and 0 bases from J, with 4 bases between. The CDR3 runs 13 residues.

The rearrangement links TRBV9 to TRBJ2-5; the match to TRBD2 covers 13 bases. CDR1 and CDR2 from the germline V gene are SGDLS and YYNGEE. The length of the CDR3 is 15 residues. V shed 0 bases and J 5 bases; nucleotides not matched to a gene: 1. CDR3 loop: CASSVGTSGSETQYF. The CDR3 nucleotides read TGTGCCAGCAGCGTAGGGACTAGCGGGAGTGAGACCCAGTACTTC.

Concerning this clone: This same CDR3 is encoded by further DNA sequences in the sample. This chain joins TRBV30 and TRBJ2-7, with 10 bases fitting TRBD1. There are 15 residues in the CDR3. The germline V gene has CDR1 GTSNPN and CDR2 SVGIG (reference sequence). After removal of 0 bases from V and 3 bases from J, the junction contained 5 bases not matched to a gene. CDR3 in amino acids: CAWSVRDRGIYEQYF. In nucleotides, the CDR3 is TGTGCCTGGAGTGTAAGGGACAGGGGAATCTACGAGCAGTACTTC.

The chain recombines TRBV10-3 with TRBJ2-5; weak D call: TRBD2 (6 bases). Germline assignment: CDR1 ENHRY and CDR2 SYGVKD. Trimming took off 4 bases at V and 4 bases at J, with 7 bases between the two ends. The CDR3 is 12 residues long. The CDR3 DNA sequence: TGTGCCATCAGTGGGGGAGGAGAGACCCAGTACTTC. Protein product: CAISGGGETQYF.

This chain uses TRBV30 with TRBJ2-7; TRBD1 matches 10 bases. In germline, CDR1 is GTSNPN, CDR2 SVGIG (reference sequence). Germline trimming cut 0 bases from V and 1 base from J; bases unmatched to any gene: 6. The CDR3 has 16 residues. The CDR3 DNA reads as TGTGCCTGGAGTGTACTACGGGGACAGGGGTCCTACGAGCAGTACTTC. The encoded protein is CAWSVLRGQGSYEQYF.

In DNA, the CDR3 is TGTGCCAGCAGCAAAGGGGGGACAGGGGTTGCTGGAAACACCATATATTTT. Protein product: CASSKGGTGVAGNTIYF. The genes are TRBV21-1 and TRBJ1-3; the table calls TRBD1, which could not be checked here. TRBV21-1 is given as a pseudogene. There are 17 residues in the CDR3.

The chain couples TRBV5-1 to TRBJ2-5, with 10 bases lining up with TRBD2. CDR3 length: 15 residues. Germline V CDR1 and CDR2: SGHRS, YFSETQ. J was trimmed by 2 bases and V by 5 bases; bases with no gene match: 6. CDR3 DNA sequence: TGCGCCAGCAGGCGAACTAGCGGGGATCAAGAGACCCAGTACTTC. This translates into CASRRTSGDQETQYF.

In DNA, the CDR3 is TGTGCCATCAGTGAGTCTCGACAGGGCAACGAAAAACTGTTTTTT. Translating it yields CAISESRQGNEKLFF. V is TRBV10-3 and J is TRBJ1-4; 7 nucleotides line up with TRBD1. The V and J ends lost 0 bases and 8 bases, in that order; junction bases with no gene match: 6. Germline V gives CDR1 ENHRY, CDR2 SYGVKD. The CDR3 consists of 15 residues.

This rearrangement joins TRBV7-2 to TRBJ1-4; no definite D call. This CDR3 spans 15 amino acids. Trimming cost V 1 base and J 5 bases, with 11 bases left between them. The V gene's germline CDR1 is SGHTA and CDR2 FQGNSA. The CDR3 loop reads CASSLVKVGNEKLFF. The CDR3 nucleotides read TGTGCCAGCAGCTTAGTAAAGGTGGGGAATGAAAAACTGTTTTTT. The complete variable domain, with remaining parts taken from reference TRBV7-2 and TRBJ1-4, reads GAGVSQSPSNKVTEKGKDVELRCDPISGHTALYWYRQSLGQGLEFLIYFQGNSAPDKSGLPSDRFSAERTGGSVSTLTIQRTQQEDSAVYLCASSLVKVGNEKLFFGSGTQLSVL.

This clone appeared a single time. V and J are TRBV5-1 and TRBJ2-7, with D possibly being TRBD2 (6 bases). Trimming pared 2 bases from V and 6 bases from J, leaving 9 bases between. The germline V gene has CDR1 SGHRS and CDR2 YFSETQ. The CDR3 has 12 amino acids. CDR3: CASSFQGGEQYF. In DNA, the CDR3 is TGCGCCAGCAGCTTTCAGGGAGGCGAGCAGTACTTC.